The 9 T cell receptor beta chains reported below all come from one sample, sequenced in a study of shared T cell receptors in the human thymus. The data were produced by immunoSEQ multiplex PCR, yet TCRdb's version contains in-frame clones alone and is incomplete. This sample has approximately 730,000 clones, with approximately 83% found just once. These data were likewise used in another study, on human thymus T cells.

Sequenced input: thymocytes. These receptors were taken from a girl under three years old with a congenital heart defect.

There are a few counts of this clone. The DNA of the CDR3 is TGTGCCATCAGTGAAGGATTCGGGGACAGGGCTTCGCTAGCGGGGGATAGCAATGAGCAGTTCTTC. Protein product: CAISEGFGDRASLAGDSNEQFF. The V gene is TRBV10-3, the J gene TRBJ2-1; TRBD2 might be the D (10 bases). Germline V lookup: CDR1 ENHRY, CDR2 SYGVKD. The CDR3 totals 22 residues. V shed 3 bases and J shed 6 bases, with 36 bases lying between them.

The J gene is TRBJ2-2, the V gene TRBV7-2; the D gene is possibly TRBD1 (6 bases). Germline assignment: CDR1 SGHTA and CDR2 FQGNSA. V lost 10 bases and J lost 0, with 18 bases in between. CDR3 size: 16 residues. CDR3 protein: CATSLFRGPNTGELFF. CDR3 sequence (DNA): TGTGCCACAAGCTTATTCAGGGGACCGAACACCGGGGAGCTGTTTTTT.

The chain employs TRBV10-3 and TRBJ2-3; tentative D call: TRBD1 (5 bases). V lost 3 bases, J lost 0 bases, and 13 bases lay in between. Germline lookup yields CDR1 ENHRY and CDR2 SYGVKD. CDR3 length equals 16 residues. Here the CDR3 reads CAISDPFRDSTDTQYF. The DNA of the CDR3 is TGTGCCATCAGTGATCCCTTCAGGGATAGCACAGATACGCAGTATTTT.

The chain carries TRBV5-1 and TRBJ2-6; D is ambiguous. With 0 bases removed from V and 0 bases from J, the gap between germline ends came to 13 bases. The CDR3 has 18 residues. Looked up from germline, CDR1 is SGHRS and CDR2 is YFSETQ. The CDR3 region is CASSLVSAETSGANVLTF. The CDR3 DNA follows: TGCGCCAGCAGCTTGGTCAGCGCTGAGACCTCTGGGGCCAACGTCCTGACTTTC.

The chain couples TRBV2 to TRBJ1-2; weak D call: TRBD1 (6 bases). CDR1 is SNHLY, CDR2 FYNNEI, per germline. This CDR3 region has 13 residues. Trimming left V 9 bases short and J 5 bases short, with 16 bases between. CDR3 sequence (DNA): TGTGCCAGGGGGAGGGGGGAGATTTATGGCTACACCTTC. It codes for CARGRGEIYGYTF. Together with reference TRBV2 and TRBJ1-2, the CDR3 gives the full variable domain: EPEVTQTPSHQVTQMGQEVILRCVPISNHLYFYWYRQILGQKVEFLVSFYNNEISEKSEIFDDQFSVERPDGSNFTLKIRSTKLEDSAMYFCARGRGEIYGYTFGSGTRLTVV.

The chain uses TRBV18 and TRBJ2-5, with 7 positions matching TRBD2. Germline V gene sequence: CDR1 KGHSH, CDR2 LQKENI. V shed 0 bases, J shed 4 bases, and the junction held 11 bases outside the gene matches. CDR3 length: 17 residues. The CDR3 coding sequence is TGTGCCAGCTCACCACCATCCACGGGGGGTCCTCGAGAGACCCAGTACTTC. Its translation: CASSPPSTGGPRETQYF.

This chain uses TRBV7-2 with TRBJ1-2; 10 bases line up with TRBD1. Germline V gene lookup returns CDR1 SGHTA and CDR2 FQGNSA. The length of the CDR3 is 19 residues. V trimming: 4 bases; J trimming: 7 bases; junction bases outside the gene matches: 21. The CDR3 nucleotides are TGTGCCAGCAGCTCCCTAACTCCGGCGACAGGGGGCGTAGTGTGTGGCTACACCTTC. Protein product: CASSSLTPATGGVVCGYTF.

This clone has just a few counts. This sequence joins TRBV9 and TRBJ2-3; TRBD2 might be the D (6 bases). This CDR3 spans 16 amino acids. V was cut by 0 bases and J by 3 bases, with 14 bases left in between. Looked up from germline, CDR1 is SGDLS and CDR2 is YYNGEE. The CDR3 DNA sequence: TGTGCCAGCAGCGTAGATTGGGGCGGGGAGACAGATACGCAGTATTTT. It encodes CASSVDWGGETDTQYF.

This clone occurred once. The CDR3 sequence: CATSRDSGTGISYEQYF. In nucleotides, the CDR3 is TGTGCCACCAGCAGAGATAGCGGGACAGGGATTTCCTACGAGCAGTACTTC. The chain uses TRBV15 and TRBJ2-7; a weak D match, TRBD1 (9 bases). Trimming stripped 0 bases from V and 1 base from J, with 16 bases between. The CDR3 extends over 17 amino acids. Germline lookup yields CDR1 LNHNV and CDR2 YYDKDF (reference sequence). Combining the CDR3 with reference TRBV15 and TRBJ2-7 gives the whole variable domain DAMVIQNPRYQVTQFGKPVTLSCSQTLNHNVMYWYQQKSSQAPKLLFHYYDKDFNNEADTPDNFQSRRPNTSFCFLDIRSPGLGDTAMYLCATSRDSGTGISYEQYFGPGTRLTVT.